One sample yielded the 18 T cell receptor beta chains listed below, sequenced in a study of blood T cells in healthy people across ages. Sample-barcoded 5' priming and a J-beta primer mix drove a second PCR of roughly 7 to 11 cycles. TCRdb recomputed calls from the 5' RACE reads with MiXCR, one row per CDR3 protein. The data contain 600,000 to 800,000 distinct CDR3 sequences, roughly 20% of them singletons. Sequenced input: blood. The source of these receptors is a man in his sixties or seventies in good health.

The V and J genes are TRBV25-1 and TRBJ1-3; D is uncertain. Trimming shortened V by 6 bases and J by 2 bases, and 14 bases separated the two germline ends. CDR1 and CDR2 from the germline V gene are MGHDK and SYGVNS. This CDR3 is 15 amino acids long. The CDR3 coding sequence is TGTGCCAGCAGCCAAGATTTGGGGACTGGAAACACCATATATTTT. Protein sequence: CASSQDLGTGNTIYF.

This clonotype has a handful of counts. This sequence joins TRBV24-1 and TRBJ2-3; 7 bases are a match to TRBD1. Germline CDR1 reads KGHDR; CDR2 reads SFDVKD. V lost 3 bases, J lost 6 bases, and 2 bases stayed unmatched. This CDR3 spans 13 amino acids. The CDR3 DNA reads TGTGCCACCAGTGATACAGGGGTCGATACGCAGTATTTT. This encodes CATSDTGVDTQYF.

The chain carries TRBV12-3 or TRBV12-4 and TRBJ2-1; D assignment may be TRBD1 or TRBD2 (5 bases each). Trimming took off 5 bases at V and 7 bases at J, with 18 bases between the two ends. The CDR3 runs to 15 residues. The CDR3 is CASSGGTRGQNEQFF. CDR3 in DNA: TGTGCCAGCAGTGGCGGTACTAGGGGCCAGAATGAGCAGTTCTTC.

The rearrangement links TRBV3-1 to TRBJ2-5; 10 bases align to TRBD2. The assigned J gene may be wrong: the sequence end matches TRBJ2-7 better. Germline V gives CDR1 LGHDT, CDR2 YNNKEL (reference sequence). CDR3 length equals 13 residues. The CDR3 loop reads CASSTSGKDEQYF. As DNA, the CDR3 is TGTGCCAGCAGCACTAGCGGGAAGGACGAGCAGTACTTC.

This clonotype was recorded a few times. The chain employs TRBV20-1 and TRBJ1-4; the D gene is possibly TRBD1 (6 bases). The CDR3 spans 14 residues. V lost 1 base and J lost 3, with 9 bases in between. CDR1 is DFQATT and CDR2 is SNEGSKA in the germline V gene (reference sequence). The CDR3: CSARVGAANEKLFF. The CDR3, as DNA: TGCAGTGCTAGAGTGGGGGCGGCTAATGAAAAACTGTTTTTT.

A few counts support this clonotype. V gene TRBV6-5 combines with J gene TRBJ2-4; TRBD2 is a possible D gene (7 bases). Germline V gene lookup returns CDR1 MNHEY and CDR2 SVGAGI. Trimming pared 3 bases from V and 6 bases from J, leaving 15 bases between. This CDR3 spans 15 amino acids. CDR3 nucleotide sequence: TGTGCCAGCAGTTATAGTGGGGGGGGCTCAAACATTCAGTACTTC. It specifies CASSYSGGGSNIQYF.

A few counts support this clonotype. At one of its ends the junction is not consistent with the germline gene, which may arise from a read error. The rearrangement joins TRBV7-9 to TRBJ1-5; TRBD1 aligns across 9 bases. The germline V gene has CDR1 SEHNR and CDR2 FQNEAQ (reference sequence). There are 14 residues in the CDR3. The CDR3 sequence: CASSSRDRASAQRF. The CDR3 region has the DNA TGTGCCAGCAGCTCCAGGGACAGGGCATCGGCCCAGCGTTTT. The complete variable domain, with remaining parts taken from reference TRBV7-9 and TRBJ1-5, reads DTGVSQNPRHKITKRGQNVTFRCDPISEHNRLYWYRQTLGQGPEFLTYFQNEAQLEKSRLLSDRFSAERPKGSFSTLEIQRTEQGDSAMYLCASSSRDRASAQRFGDGTRLSIL.

CDR3 in amino acids: CASSQDWQGRVGYTF. The CDR3 DNA reads TGCGCCAGCAGCCAAGATTGGCAGGGAAGGGTCGGCTACACCTTC. The chain combines TRBV4-3 with TRBJ1-2; the D gene is possibly TRBD1 (5 bases). Germline lookup yields CDR1 LGHNA and CDR2 YSLEER. The CDR3 is 15 amino acids. With 0 bases removed from V and 8 bases from J, the gap between germline ends came to 16 bases.

The V gene is TRBV7-9, the J gene TRBJ2-4; TRBD1 agrees at 7 bases. Trimming at V came to 1 base and at J to 14 bases, leaving 14 bases not matched to a gene. Germline V gene data show CDR1 as SEHNR and CDR2 as FQNEAQ (reference sequence). This CDR3 contains 15 residues. Here the CDR3 reads CASSLDVGRTGQKYF. DNA of the CDR3: TGTGCCAGCAGCTTAGATGTGGGCAGGACAGGCCAAAAGTACTTC.

This chain links TRBV20-1 with TRBJ1-6; 8 bases are shared with TRBD1. The CDR3 extends over 16 amino acids. Trimming removed 3 bases from V and 5 bases from J; junction bases left unmatched: 9. Germline values: CDR1 DFQATT, CDR2 SNEGSKA (reference sequence). This CDR3 reads CSARLWPGQDNSPLHF. DNA for the CDR3: TGCAGTGCTAGGCTGTGGCCGGGACAGGATAATTCACCCCTCCACTTT.

This clonotype has more than one count but fewer than ten. This chain links TRBV13 with TRBJ2-1, with TRBD2 matching over 8 bases. The J segment lost 5 bases and the V segment lost 2 bases, leaving 8 bases of the junction unmatched. Germline-derived CDR1 and CDR2 are PRHDT and FYEKMQ (reference sequence). The CDR3 totals 16 residues. The CDR3 region is CASSLFSSGRDNEQFF. In DNA form, the CDR3 reads TGTGCCAGCAGCTTATTCTCCAGCGGGAGAGACAATGAGCAGTTCTTC.

J is TRBJ2-1 and V is TRBV7-9, with 9 bases identical to TRBD2. Germline values: CDR1 SEHNR, CDR2 FQNEAQ (reference sequence). This CDR3 has 15 residues. The J segment lost 6 bases and the V segment lost 3 bases, leaving 6 bases of the junction unmatched. In DNA, the CDR3 is TGTGCCAGCAGCTTTCTAGCGGGAATTGGCAATGAGCAGTTCTTC. Translation gives CASSFLAGIGNEQFF.

This clonotype showed up just a few times. The chain employs TRBV27 and TRBJ1-2; D perhaps matches TRBD1 (5 bases). Germline CDR1 is MNHEY and CDR2 is SMNVEV (reference sequence). The germline V and J ends were trimmed by 2 bases and 1 base, with 8 bases remaining between them. There are 14 residues in the CDR3. The CDR3 protein is CASSLLQGNYGYTF. CDR3 DNA: TGTGCCAGCAGTTTACTTCAGGGTAACTATGGCTACACCTTC.

This chain connects TRBV7-2 to TRBJ1-1; D gene uncertain. Germline V gives CDR1 SGHTA, CDR2 FQGNSA. The CDR3 contains 14 residues. The V and J ends lost 5 bases and 8 bases respectively, with 18 bases between them. CDR3 residues: CASSSLGWATEAFF. CDR3 DNA sequence: TGTGCCAGCAGCAGCTTAGGGTGGGCAACAGAAGCTTTCTTT.

This clonotype was detected a few times. CDR3 nucleotides: TGCAGTGCTAGCGTTCCAAGGGGACAAACCTACGAGCAGTACTTC. Translating gives CSASVPRGQTYEQYF. V is TRBV20-1 and J is TRBJ2-7, with D tentatively TRBD1 (6 bases). The CDR3 runs 15 residues. V shed 3 bases and J shed 2 bases, with 17 bases lying between them. In germline, CDR1 is DFQATT, CDR2 SNEGSKA (reference sequence).

This clonotype showed up just a few times. This rearrangement joins TRBV20-1 to TRBJ2-7; TRBD1 matches at 8 bases. Germline lookup yields CDR1 DFQATT and CDR2 SNEGSKA (reference sequence). The CDR3 covers 11 residues. V lost 5 bases and J lost 5; bases outside the gene matches: 2. This CDR3 is CSARQGNEQYF. The CDR3 nucleotides are TGCAGTGCTCGACAGGGGAACGAGCAGTACTTC.

This clonotype was observed a few times. An end of the junction does not agree with germline; a read error may underlie this. The rearrangement joins TRBV3-1 to TRBJ1-3, with D uncertain. Per the germline V gene, CDR1 is LGHDT and CDR2 is YNNKEL (reference sequence). This CDR3 has 14 amino acids. CDR3 coding DNA: TGTGCCAGCAGCCAAGGGTCCTCTGGAAACACCACATATTTT. Translated, it gives CASSQGSSGNTTYF.

This clonotype was seen only a few times. The chain combines TRBV7-3 with TRBJ1-1; 8 nucleotides agree with TRBD1. This CDR3 is 17 amino acids long. J was trimmed by 2 bases and V by 1 base; bases with no gene match: 9. Germline V lookup: CDR1 SGHTA, CDR2 FQGTGA. Here the CDR3 reads CASSLIPTGGQNTEAFF. Here the CDR3 DNA reads TGTGCCAGCAGCTTAATCCCCACAGGGGGTCAAAACACTGAAGCTTTCTTT.